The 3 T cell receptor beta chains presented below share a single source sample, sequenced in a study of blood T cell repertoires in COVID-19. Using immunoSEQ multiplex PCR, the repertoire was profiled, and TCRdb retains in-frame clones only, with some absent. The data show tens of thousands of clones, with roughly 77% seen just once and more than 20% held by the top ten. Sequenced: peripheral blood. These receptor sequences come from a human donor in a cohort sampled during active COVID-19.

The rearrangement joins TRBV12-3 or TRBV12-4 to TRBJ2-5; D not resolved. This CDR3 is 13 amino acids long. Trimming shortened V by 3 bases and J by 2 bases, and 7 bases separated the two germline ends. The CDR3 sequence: CASSLVQQETQYF. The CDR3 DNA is TGTGCCAGCAGTTTGGTACAACAAGAGACCCAGTACTTC.

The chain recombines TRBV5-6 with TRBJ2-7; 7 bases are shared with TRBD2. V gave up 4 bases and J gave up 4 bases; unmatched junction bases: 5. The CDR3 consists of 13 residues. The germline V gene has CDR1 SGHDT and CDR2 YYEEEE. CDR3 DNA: TGTGCCAGCAGCAAGAGAGCGGGGTACGAGCAGTACTTC. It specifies CASSKRAGYEQYF. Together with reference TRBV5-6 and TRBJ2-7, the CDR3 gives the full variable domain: DAGVTQSPTHLIKTRGQQVTLRCSPKSGHDTVSWYQQALGQGPQFIFQYYEEEERQRGNFPDRFSGHQFPNYSSELNVNALLLGDSALYLCASSKRAGYEQYFGPGTRLTVT.

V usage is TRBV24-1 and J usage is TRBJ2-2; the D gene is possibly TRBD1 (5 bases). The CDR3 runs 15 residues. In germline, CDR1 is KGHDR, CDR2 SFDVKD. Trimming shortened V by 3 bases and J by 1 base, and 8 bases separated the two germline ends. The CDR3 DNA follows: TGTGCCACCAGTGATCCCGGACAGAACACCGGGGAGCTGTTTTTT. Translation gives CATSDPGQNTGELFF.